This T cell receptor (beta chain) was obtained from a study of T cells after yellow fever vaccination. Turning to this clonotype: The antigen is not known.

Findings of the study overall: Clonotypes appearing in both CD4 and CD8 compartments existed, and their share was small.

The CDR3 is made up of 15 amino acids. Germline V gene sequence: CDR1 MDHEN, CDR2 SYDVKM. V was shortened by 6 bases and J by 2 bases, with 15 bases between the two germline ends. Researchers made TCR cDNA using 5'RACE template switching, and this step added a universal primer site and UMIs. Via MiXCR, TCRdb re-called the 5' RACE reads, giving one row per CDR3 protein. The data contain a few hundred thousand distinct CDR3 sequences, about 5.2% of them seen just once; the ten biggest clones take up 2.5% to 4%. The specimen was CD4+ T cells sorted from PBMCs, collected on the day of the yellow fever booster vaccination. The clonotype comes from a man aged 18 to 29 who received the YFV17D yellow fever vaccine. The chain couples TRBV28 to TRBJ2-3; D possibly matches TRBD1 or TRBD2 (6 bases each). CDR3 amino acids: CASSKGGLTTDTQYF. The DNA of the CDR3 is TGTGCCAGCAGCAAAGGGGGACTTACCACAGATACGCAGTATTTT.